Listed below are T cell receptor beta chains from one sample, sequenced in a study of cytomegalovirus exposure and HLA in healthy donors. TCRdb's table, derived via immunoSEQ multiplex PCR, lists solely in-frame clones and lacks some. The sample shows approximately 290,000 clones, 80% of them seen only once. Sequenced: PBMCs. Receptor source: a girl aged 2 to 10 in good health and CMV-seronegative. Each CDR3 is given with its conserved first and last residue.

TRBJ2-5,TRBV6-5,CASSSPGGGSRETQYF
TRBJ2-7,TRBV2,CASNEASAGYSYEQYF
TRBJ1-4,TRBV4-1,CASSHDNRDRIYEKLFF
TRBJ2-7,TRBV30,CAWSLVVYEQYF
TRBJ1-1,TRBV18,CASSPFQVGQGLSEAFF
TRBJ2-5,TRBV5-4,CASSYPGGETQYF
TRBJ1-2,TRBV30,CAWSGRPWGVNYGYTF
TRBJ2-1,TRBV27,CASSPWTGKTTSGRATVGEQFF
TRBJ2-2,TRBV6-5,CASSYGLTNTGELFF
TRBJ2-3,TRBV19,CASSKASGSYTDTQYF
TRBJ2-6,TRBV5-6,CASSLVWTGVSGANVLTF
TRBJ2-2,TRBV10-3,CAISEGEGLGTGELFF
TRBJ2-1,TRBV30,CAWTSGVLQFF
TRBJ1-5,TRBV4-2,CASSQESLGGNQPQHF
TRBJ2-2,TRBV5-6,CASTNTGGGELFF
.,TRBV2,CASREGFPVIFHEQYF
TRBJ1-4,TRBV7-9,CASSLRQGEEKLFF
TRBJ1-2,TRBV6-5,CASSYAGQGVYGYTF
TRBJ1-6,TRBV10-3,CAIFEADRGRSPLHF
TRBJ2-1,TRBV15,CATSGGQVYNEQFF
TRBJ2-1,TRBV28,CASSSDFGNEQFF
TRBJ2-7,TRBV7-9,CASSLRGGVHEQYF
TRBJ2-5,TRBV19,CASSIRPAGTQYF
TRBJ2-3,TRBV7-3,CASSLTGQGTDTQYF
TRBJ2-7,TRBV7-9,CASSFTSGLSYEQYF
TRBJ2-7,TRBV20-1,CSAVRDSRYF
TRBJ2-7,TRBV27,CASSLRAIAYEQYF
TRBJ1-2,TRBV28,CASSLYLPTSTAANYGYTF
TRBJ1-5,TRBV6-5,CASSYFRGNQPQHF
TRBJ1-1,TRBV29-1,CSVESLGQGASEAFF
TRBJ2-6,TRBV9,CASSHNRFLSGANVLTF
TRBJ1-4,TRBV7-9,CSSSLGTGDHIEKLFF
TRBJ2-1,TRBV5-6,CASSLRVLYNEQFF
TRBJ1-2,TRBV25-1,CASSERGFDGYTF
TRBJ2-3,TRBV6-5,CASSYSSDTQYF
TRBJ1-3,TRBV9,CASSVGSTGDSSGNTIYF
TRBJ1-4,TRBV9,CASSVGPGQGNEKLFF
TRBJ1-2,TRBV5-1,CASSTQDGVNYGYTF
TRBJ1-3,TRBV7-9,CASKPTGNTIYF
TRBJ2-4,TRBV19,CASSMGGRNIQYF
TRBJ2-1,TRBV6-6,CASSYYSRGGRREQFF
TRBJ2-2,TRBV6-6,CASRLQGGELFF